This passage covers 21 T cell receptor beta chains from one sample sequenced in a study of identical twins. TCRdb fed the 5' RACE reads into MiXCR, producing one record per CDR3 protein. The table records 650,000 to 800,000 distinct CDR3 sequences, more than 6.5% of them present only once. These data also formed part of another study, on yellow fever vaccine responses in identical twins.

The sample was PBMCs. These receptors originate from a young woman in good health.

The CDR3, as DNA: TGCGCCAGCAGCCAAGGAACAGGGGGCAAGAACACCGGGGAGCTGTTTTTT. Protein: CASSQGTGGKNTGELFF. The chain employs TRBV4-3 and TRBJ2-2, with TRBD1 matching over 9 bases. The trim removed 1 base at V and 1 base at J, leaving 4 bases unmatched. The CDR3 spans 17 residues. The germline CDR1 and CDR2 sequences are LGHNA and YSLEER.

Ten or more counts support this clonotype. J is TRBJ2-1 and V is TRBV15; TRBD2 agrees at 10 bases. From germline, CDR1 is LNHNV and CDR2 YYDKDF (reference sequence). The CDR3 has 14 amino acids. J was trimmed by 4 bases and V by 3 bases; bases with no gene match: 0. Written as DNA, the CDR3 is TGTGCCACCAGCAGGACTAGCGGGTACAATGAGCAGTTCTTC. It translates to CATSRTSGYNEQFF.

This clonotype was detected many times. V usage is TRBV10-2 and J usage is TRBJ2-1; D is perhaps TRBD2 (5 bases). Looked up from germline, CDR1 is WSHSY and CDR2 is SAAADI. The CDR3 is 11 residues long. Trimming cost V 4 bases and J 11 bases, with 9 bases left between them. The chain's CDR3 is CASSGSGKQFF. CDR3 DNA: TGCGCCAGCAGTGGGAGCGGTAAGCAGTTCTTC.

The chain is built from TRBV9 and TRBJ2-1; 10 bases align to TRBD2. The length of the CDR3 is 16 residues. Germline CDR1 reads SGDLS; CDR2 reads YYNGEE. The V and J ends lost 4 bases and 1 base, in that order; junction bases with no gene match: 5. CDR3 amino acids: CASSILAGGSYNEQFF. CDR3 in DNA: TGTGCCAGCAGCATATTAGCGGGGGGTTCCTACAATGAGCAGTTCTTC.

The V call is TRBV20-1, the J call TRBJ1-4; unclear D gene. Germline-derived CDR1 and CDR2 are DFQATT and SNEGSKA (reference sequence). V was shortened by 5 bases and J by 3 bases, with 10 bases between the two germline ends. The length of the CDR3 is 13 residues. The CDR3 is CSAYSPANEKLFF. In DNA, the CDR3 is TGCAGTGCTTATAGCCCAGCTAATGAAAAACTGTTTTTT.

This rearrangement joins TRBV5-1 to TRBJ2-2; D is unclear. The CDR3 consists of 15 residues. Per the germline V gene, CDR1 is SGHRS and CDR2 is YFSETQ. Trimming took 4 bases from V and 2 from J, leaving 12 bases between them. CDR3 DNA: TGCGCCAGCAGCAATGGACGGAGAAACACCGGGGAGCTGTTTTTT. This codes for CASSNGRRNTGELFF.

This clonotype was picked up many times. The CDR3 protein is CASNSNQPQHF. Here the CDR3 DNA reads TGTGCCAGCAATAGCAATCAGCCCCAGCATTTT. This sequence joins TRBV6-1 and TRBJ1-5; no definite D call. CDR1 is MNHNS, CDR2 SASEGT, per germline. This CDR3 is 11 amino acids long. V was pared by 7 bases and J by 0 bases, with 1 base between.

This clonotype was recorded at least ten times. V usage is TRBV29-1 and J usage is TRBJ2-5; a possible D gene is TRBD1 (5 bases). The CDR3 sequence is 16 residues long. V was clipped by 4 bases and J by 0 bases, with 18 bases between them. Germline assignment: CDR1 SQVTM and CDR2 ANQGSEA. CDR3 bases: TGCAGCGTTGCTGGCTCCTCTACAGGTTACCAAGAGACCCAGTACTTC. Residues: CSVAGSSTGYQETQYF.

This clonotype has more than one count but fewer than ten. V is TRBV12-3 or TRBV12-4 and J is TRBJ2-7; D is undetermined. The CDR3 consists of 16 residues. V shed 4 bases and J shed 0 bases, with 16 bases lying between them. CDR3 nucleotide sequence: TGTGCCAGCAGTTCGGACCGGGTCCTGAGCTCCTACGAGCAGTACTTC. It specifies CASSSDRVLSSYEQYF.

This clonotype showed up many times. The CDR3 here is CASSASQETQYF. CDR3 nucleotides: TGCGCCAGCAGCGCGAGCCAAGAGACCCAGTACTTC. V and J are TRBV5-1 and TRBJ2-5, with D uncertain. The V and J ends lost 4 bases and 1 base respectively, with 5 bases between them. Per the germline V gene, CDR1 is SGHRS and CDR2 is YFSETQ. The CDR3 runs to 12 residues. Full variable domain (rest looked up from reference TRBV5-1 and TRBJ2-5): KAGVTQTPRYLIKTRGQQVTLSCSPISGHRSVSWYQQTPGQGLQFLFEYFSETQRNKGNFPGRFSGRQFSNSRSEMNVSTLELGDSALYLCASSASQETQYFGPGTRLLVL.

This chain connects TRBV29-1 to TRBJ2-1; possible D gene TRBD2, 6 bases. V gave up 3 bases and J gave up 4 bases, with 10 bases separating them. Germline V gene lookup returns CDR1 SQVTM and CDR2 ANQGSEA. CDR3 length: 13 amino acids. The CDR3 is CSVELALYNEQFF. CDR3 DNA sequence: TGCAGCGTTGAGCTAGCGCTATACAATGAGCAGTTCTTC.

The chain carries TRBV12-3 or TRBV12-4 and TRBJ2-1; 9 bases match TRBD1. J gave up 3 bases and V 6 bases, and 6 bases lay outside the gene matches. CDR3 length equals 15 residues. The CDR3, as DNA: TGTGCCAGCAGCGCAGACAGGGGGATCTACAATGAGCAGTTCTTC. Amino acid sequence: CASSADRGIYNEQFF.

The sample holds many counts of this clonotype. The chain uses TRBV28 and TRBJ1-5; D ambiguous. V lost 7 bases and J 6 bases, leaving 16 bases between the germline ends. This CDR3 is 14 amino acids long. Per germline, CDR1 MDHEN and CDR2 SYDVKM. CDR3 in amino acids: CASNKYREGQPQHF. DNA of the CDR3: TGTGCCAGCAACAAGTATCGGGAGGGTCAGCCCCAGCATTTT.

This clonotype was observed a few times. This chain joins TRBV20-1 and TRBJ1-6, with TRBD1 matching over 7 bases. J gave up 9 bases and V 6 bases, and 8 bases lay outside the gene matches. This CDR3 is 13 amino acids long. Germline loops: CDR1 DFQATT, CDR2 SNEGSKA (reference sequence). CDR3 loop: CSAADRDFSPLHF. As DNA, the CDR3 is TGCAGTGCCGCTGACAGGGACTTTTCACCCCTCCACTTT.

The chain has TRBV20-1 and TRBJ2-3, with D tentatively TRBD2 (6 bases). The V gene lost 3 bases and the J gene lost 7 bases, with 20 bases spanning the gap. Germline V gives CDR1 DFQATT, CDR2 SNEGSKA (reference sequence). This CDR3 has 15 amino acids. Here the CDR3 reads CSARTSGTSLNTQYF. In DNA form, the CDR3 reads TGCAGTGCTAGGACTTCTGGGACTTCCCTGAATACGCAGTATTTT.

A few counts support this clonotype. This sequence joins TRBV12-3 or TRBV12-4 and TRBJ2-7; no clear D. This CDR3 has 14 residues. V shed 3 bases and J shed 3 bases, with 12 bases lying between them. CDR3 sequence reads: CASSFFLQDYEQYF. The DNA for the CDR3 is TGTGCCAGCAGTTTTTTTCTTCAGGACTACGAGCAGTACTTC.

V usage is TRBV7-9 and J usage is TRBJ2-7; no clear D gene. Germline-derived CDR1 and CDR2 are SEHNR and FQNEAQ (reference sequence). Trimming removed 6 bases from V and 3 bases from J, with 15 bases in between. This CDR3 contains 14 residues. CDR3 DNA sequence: TGTGCCAGCAGTCCCGATGGCCGTCGCTACGAGCAGTACTTC. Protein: CASSPDGRRYEQYF.

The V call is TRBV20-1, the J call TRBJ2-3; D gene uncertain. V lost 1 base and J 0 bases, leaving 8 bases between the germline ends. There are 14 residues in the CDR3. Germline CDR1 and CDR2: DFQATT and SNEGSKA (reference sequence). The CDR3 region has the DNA TGCAGTGCTAGAGTGTCAGGTAGCACAGATACGCAGTATTTT. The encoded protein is CSARVSGSTDTQYF.

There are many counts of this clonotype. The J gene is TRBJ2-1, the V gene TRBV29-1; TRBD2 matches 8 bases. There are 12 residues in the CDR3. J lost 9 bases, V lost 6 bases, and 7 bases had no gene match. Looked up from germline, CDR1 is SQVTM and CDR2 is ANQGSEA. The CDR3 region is CSVAGLAAEQFF. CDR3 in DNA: TGCAGCGTAGCTGGACTAGCTGCTGAGCAGTTCTTC.

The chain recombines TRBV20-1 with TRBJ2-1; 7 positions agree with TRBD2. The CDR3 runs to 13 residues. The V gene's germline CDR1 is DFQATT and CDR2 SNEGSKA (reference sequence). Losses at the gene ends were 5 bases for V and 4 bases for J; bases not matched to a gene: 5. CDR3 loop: CSALADAYNEQFF. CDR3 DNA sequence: TGCAGTGCTCTAGCGGACGCGTACAATGAGCAGTTCTTC.

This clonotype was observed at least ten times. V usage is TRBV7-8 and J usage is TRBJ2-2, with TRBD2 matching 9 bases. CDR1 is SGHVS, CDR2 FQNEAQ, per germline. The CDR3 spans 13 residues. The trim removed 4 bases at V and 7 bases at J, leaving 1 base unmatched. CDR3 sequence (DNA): TGTGCCAGCAGCTCACTAGCGGGCGGGGAGCTGTTTTTT. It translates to CASSSLAGGELFF. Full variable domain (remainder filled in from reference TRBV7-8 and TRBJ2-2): GAGVSQSPRYKVAKRGQDVALRCDPISGHVSLFWYQQALGQGPEFLTYFQNEAQLDKSGLPSDRFFAERPEGSVSTLKIQRTQQEDSAVYLCASSSLAGGELFFGEGSRLTVL.